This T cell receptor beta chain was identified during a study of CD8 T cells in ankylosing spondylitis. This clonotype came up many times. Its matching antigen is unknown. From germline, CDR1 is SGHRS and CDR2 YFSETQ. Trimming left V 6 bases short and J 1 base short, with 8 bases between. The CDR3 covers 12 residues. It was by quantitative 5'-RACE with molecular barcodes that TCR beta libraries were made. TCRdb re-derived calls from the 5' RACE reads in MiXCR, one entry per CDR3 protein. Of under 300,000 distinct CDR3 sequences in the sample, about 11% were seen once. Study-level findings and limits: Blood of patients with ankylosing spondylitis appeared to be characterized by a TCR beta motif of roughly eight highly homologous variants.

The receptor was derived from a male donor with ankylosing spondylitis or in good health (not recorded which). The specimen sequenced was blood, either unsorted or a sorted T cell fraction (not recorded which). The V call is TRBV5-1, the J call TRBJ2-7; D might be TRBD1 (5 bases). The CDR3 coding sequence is TGCGCCAGCAAGGACAAGTCCTACGAGCAGTACTTC. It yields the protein CASKDKSYEQYF.